This TCR beta chain emerged from a study of T cell clusters in autoimmune cytopenias (dated by TCRdb to the late 2010s). General notes on the study: Per sample, TRB sequencing gave a median depth of about 50,000 reads and a median of about 2,300 distinct TRB clonotypes. Alongside healthy, CLL and autoimmune hepatitis controls, autoimmune cytopenia patients had their peripheral blood TRB and IGH repertoires sequenced at active disease and again during treatment follow-up. The goal of the study was to find out whether patients with autoimmune cytopenia have a disease-specific immune repertoire signature that could be used as a blood-based biomarker.

Per sample, approximately 270 ng of peripheral blood genomic DNA, 35,000 to 40,000 genome equivalents, was used for TRB amplification. Study-wide conclusions, independent of this receptor: The T cell clusters were defined in silico only, and their functional role remained to be validated experimentally. GLIPH results suggested that primary autoimmune cytopenia patients were missing physiological T cell clusters, with about 53 clusters found only in healthy donors compared with 15 to 20 found only in patients. In the comparison of secondary cytopenia with CLL, the cluster-lack signature was not observed, apparently because the dominant lymphoma-associated repertoire masked the signature. Healthy donors had almost three times as many exclusive TRB clusters as active autoimmune hepatitis patients, a finding consistent with an autoimmunity-wide signature. Shifts in the TRB repertoire, including less even repertoires in secondary cytopenia and CLL, were mostly a reflection of lymphoma bias and not of autoimmunity.

Comment on this clonotype: Its target antigen remains unknown.

Including the terminal cysteine and phenylalanine, the CDR3 comprises 14 residues. DNA is not recorded here. Multiplex PCR with a touch-down protocol amplified TRB rearrangements, with the TRB-A and TRB-B primer pools combined in a single tube. Illumina adapters and sample indices were added to the amplicons through two consecutive PCR reactions performed with Phusion HS II polymerase. The amplicons were purified from gel with the NucleoSpin Gel and PCR Clean-up kit, after which the amplicons were quantified by Qubit and checked for quality on an Agilent 2100 Bioanalyzer. Libraries were sequenced on an Illumina MiSeq using 600-cycle, single-indexed, paired-end runs. The study's own analysis went as follows. MiXCR version 2.1.12, together with the default MiXCR reference library, was used to align and assemble the TRB reads. A clone was defined by each unique CDR3 nucleotide sequence, and the analysis included only productive sequences supported by at least two reads. Repertoire diversity was assessed by alpha-parameterized diversity profiles (alpha 0 to 5), including Shannon (alpha 1) and Simpson (alpha 2) indices, computed with an R script. The tcR package was used to compute combinatorial TRB VJ usage, which was then compared between cohorts by principal component analysis with ade4. GLIPH clustering of TCRbeta CDR3s was carried out on cohort pairs matched by age and read depth, and cluster frequencies were compared by Wilcoxon test. With the reads reprocessed by TCRdb, a single entry stands for each CDR3 protein sequence and no DNA is reported. TCRdb, not the original authors, processed these V and J calls. The sample's table covers 6,000 to 9,500 distinct CDR3 sequences. Together, the top ten hold approximately 31% of the sample.

These records were also assigned to another study, of T cell repertoires in aging, cancer and after chemotherapy. Reported in the second study: The donors fell into six age groups ranging from 30 or younger to 70 or older, and each group had at least three individuals. Paired pre- and post-chemotherapy samples in the hematological group came from chronic lymphocytic leukemia patients treated with fludarabine- or bendamustine-based regimens. Several million TCR reads were contained in the full dataset. Compared with age-matched healthy donors, untreated patients with hematological or solid cancers had significantly lower TCR diversity and higher clonality in blood. In healthy donors, the drop in TCR diversity with age came mainly from a loss of richness, whereas in cancer patients a loss of evenness also played a part. An increase in median generation probability over the chemotherapy interval was observed in both cancer cohorts, suggesting that the repertoire was reconstituted through rebound thymic output. According to the authors, the repertoire data do not permit conclusions about immunological memory after chemotherapy. Lymphoid organ infiltration was present in hematological cancer patients, and this infiltration may itself impair thymic emigration or peripheral T cell expansion. To examine immunoaging and T cell reconstitution after chemotherapy, the study profiled TCR beta repertoires in peripheral blood from healthy donors and cancer patients. Alongside fewer than 100 healthy donors serving as a reference group, the cohort included 200 to 250 cancer patients, of whom around 91 had hematological cancers and around 120 had solid cancers. MiXCR versions 2.12 and 3.0.5 were used to process the TRB sequences. The repertoire metrics were Shannon diversity, evenness, clonality (defined as one minus evenness), and alpha-parameterized diversity profiles covering alpha 0 to 5. Generation probabilities of clones in paired pre- and post-chemotherapy samples were computed with the IGoR algorithm.

The chain is encoded by TRBV12-3 or TRBV12-4 joined to TRBJ2-7; the TCRdb call, TRBD1, lacks DNA for checking. Sequencing was done on a sample of peripheral blood. This TCR came from a human donor with an autoimmune cytopenia or autoimmune hepatitis (not recorded which). The CDR3 loop reads CASSAGQGVYEQYF.